Presented here are 5 T cell receptor beta chains from one specimen sequenced in a study of cytomegalovirus exposure and HLA in healthy donors. This table comes from immunoSEQ multiplex PCR, and its TCRdb copy is limited to in-frame clones, with some not included. The sample carries 100,000 to 150,000 clones, roughly 95% recorded once. The material sequenced was PBMCs. The source of these receptors is a man aged 18-30 years in good health and CMV-seronegative.

This rearrangement joins TRBV6-6 to TRBJ1-1; tentatively, D is TRBD1 (5 bases). The V gene lost 8 bases and the J gene lost 0 bases, with 13 bases spanning the gap. Germline lookup yields CDR1 MNHNY and CDR2 SVGAGI (reference sequence). The CDR3 has 14 amino acids. The CDR3 DNA reads TGTGCCAGCGACGACAGCACAATGAACACTGAAGCTTTCTTT. Translation: CASDDSTMNTEAFF.

The rearrangement joins TRBV11-3 to TRBJ1-5; 7 bases are shared with TRBD1. The CDR3 is made up of 17 amino acids. Trimming cost V 5 bases and J 7 bases; bases outside gene matches: 17. CDR1 is SGHNT, CDR2 YENEEA, per germline. The CDR3 coding sequence is TGTGCCAGCAGCCAGTCGACAGGGCTGCAGTCCGTGCAGCCCCAGCATTTT. Protein sequence: CASSQSTGLQSVQPQHF.

The chain recombines TRBV4-3 with TRBJ2-2, with 7 bases fitting TRBD2. J gave up 5 bases and V 2 bases, and 8 bases lay outside the gene matches. Per the germline V gene, CDR1 is LGHNA and CDR2 is YSLEER. This CDR3 region has 16 residues. In nucleotides, the CDR3 is TGCGCCAGCAGCCAAAGCGCGGCGGGAGATACCGGGGAGCTGTTTTTT. Translation: CASSQSAAGDTGELFF.

The chain combines TRBV5-4 with TRBJ2-7; 11 bases line up with TRBD2. Germline values: CDR1 SGHNT, CDR2 YYREEE (reference sequence). The trim removed 0 bases at V and 7 bases at J, leaving 6 bases unmatched. The CDR3 covers 15 residues. This CDR3 is CASSLARASGREQYF. The CDR3 DNA reads as TGTGCCAGCAGCTTGGCCAGGGCTAGCGGGAGGGAGCAGTACTTC.

The CDR3 DNA is TGTGCCAGCAGTCTAACGTCCGTAAGCTACAATGAGCAGTTCTTC. It yields the protein CASSLTSVSYNEQFF. The chain carries TRBV7-3 and TRBJ2-1; D uncertain. CDR1 and CDR2 (germline): SGHTA, FQGTGA. The CDR3 loop spans 15 amino acids. Trimming removed 6 bases at V and 3 bases at J, with 15 bases between. Using reference TRBV7-3 and TRBJ2-1 for the parts outside the CDR3, the full variable domain is GAGVSQTPSNKVTEKGKYVELRCDPISGHTALYWYRQSLGQGPEFLIYFQGTGAADDSGLPNDRFFAVRPEGSVSTLKIQRTERGDSAVYLCASSLTSVSYNEQFFGPGTRLTVL.